The text below deals with one T cell receptor (beta chain). Its antigen is still unknown. The PCR had 60 Vbeta and 13 Jbeta primers. Assay: immunoSEQ multiplex PCR; the TCRdb copy retains only in-frame clones and omits some. Of some 130,000 clones in the sample, about 74% were seen once. This entry comes from a study of cytomegalovirus exposure and HLA in healthy donors. Study-wide findings and caveats: Over 150 TCR beta chains were listed as cytomegalovirus-associated. Specific recognition of CMV antigens was confirmed in vitro for three chains (all CMV-associated).

Sequences were obtained from PBMCs. The clonotype originates from a woman aged 50 to 65 in good health and CMV-seropositive.

The CDR3 sequence: CASSDVADYEQYF. The CDR3 nucleotides are TGTGCCAGCAGTGACGTCGCAGACTACGAGCAGTACTTC. The V call is TRBV2, the J call TRBJ2-7; no reliable D call. The CDR3 spans 13 residues. Germline CDR1 and CDR2: SNHLY and FYNNEI. With 3 bases removed from V and 3 bases from J, the gap between germline ends came to 9 bases. The full variable domain, in which reference TRBV2 and TRBJ2-7 provide the parts outside the CDR3, is EPEVTQTPSHQVTQMGQEVILRCVPISNHLYFYWYRQILGQKVEFLVSFYNNEISEKSEIFDDQFSVERPDGSNFTLKIRSTKLEDSAMYFCASSDVADYEQYFGPGTRLTVT.